Reported below is one T cell receptor (beta chain). These data originate in a study of shared clonotypes between healthy human individuals. About the study: Those who served as donors were two women and a few men between the ages of 18 and 49.

Memory CD4+ cells were the fraction left after CD45RA+ naive selection. Germline V gene data show CDR1 as MDHEN and CDR2 as SYDVKM. J lost 6 bases, V lost 5 bases, and 14 bases had no gene match. CDR3 length: 17 residues. Profiled with immunoSEQ multiplex PCR; TCRdb holds only in-frame clones, not every one. This table has more than 400,000 clones, 90% to 97% appearing once. The chain couples TRBV28 to TRBJ2-1, with 9 bases that match TRBD2. The source is a woman in her thirties in good health. Sequenced material: naive CD4+ T cells sorted from blood. The subset was: CD45RA+ positively selected. The CDR3 nucleotides read TGTGCCAGCAGTACAGACGGGACTAGCCGGGCCGTCAATGAGCAGTTCTTC. Residues: CASSTDGTSRAVNEQFF.